This entry lists 19 T cell receptor beta chains sequenced from one sample in a study of blood T cells in healthy people across ages. It was with a sample-barcoded 5' primer and a J-beta primer mix that a second PCR of roughly 6 to 12 cycles was run. MiXCR, run by TCRdb on the 5' RACE reads, gives a single entry per CDR3 protein. The sample has some 1.5 million distinct CDR3 sequences, approximately 28% seen once. The sequencing sample was made of blood. The source of these receptors is a woman in her twenties or thirties in good health.

Turning to this clonotype: A much larger clone differs from this one at a single base, so this may be a read error. The V call is TRBV24-1, the J call TRBJ2-3, with D perhaps TRBD2 (5 bases). The CDR3 contains 12 residues. Germline assignment: CDR1 KGHDR and CDR2 SFDVKD. CDR3 in amino acids: CAASDFAGTQYF. CDR3 DNA sequence: TGTGCCGCCAGTGATTTCGCGGGTACGCAGTATTTT.

This clonotype came up many times. The chain is built from TRBV18 and TRBJ2-1; no clear D gene. The CDR3 loop spans 15 amino acids. The ends were cut back, 3 bases at V and 4 bases at J, with 13 bases in the middle. Germline V lookup: CDR1 KGHSH, CDR2 LQKENI. The DNA of the CDR3 is TGTGCCAGCTCACCTTCCGCTGGACGTTACAATGAGCAGTTCTTC. This sequence encodes CASSPSAGRYNEQFF.

This clonotype appeared a few times. The J gene is TRBJ2-7, the V gene TRBV20-1; a possible D gene is TRBD1 (5 bases). Germline V gene sequence: CDR1 DFQATT, CDR2 SNEGSKA (reference sequence). CDR3 size: 15 residues. The CDR3 sequence: CSGVGPDLLGLEQYF. Written as DNA, the CDR3 is TGCTCCGGAGTGGGGCCGGACCTCCTGGGGCTCGAGCAGTACTTC.

This clonotype was picked up a small number of times. DNA for the CDR3: TGTGCCAGCAGCGATGCCCCGGGACACCTCCAAGAGACCCAGTACTTC. It encodes CASSDAPGHLQETQYF. V usage is TRBV9 and J usage is TRBJ2-5; weak D call: TRBD1 (6 bases). This CDR3 region has 16 residues. Germline V gene lookup returns CDR1 SGDLS and CDR2 YYNGEE. Trimming pared 3 bases from V and 1 base from J, leaving 16 bases between.

This clonotype was seen more than once but under ten times. The chain links TRBV11-2 to TRBJ2-7, with D hard to call. CDR3 length: 12 residues. The V end was cut by 3 bases, the J end by 9 bases, with 12 bases between. Germline values: CDR1 SGHAT, CDR2 FQNNGV. CDR3 nucleotides: TGTGCCAGCAGCTTGGCGGTTGGCGGGCAGTACTTC. Encoded protein: CASSLAVGGQYF.

This clonotype has more than one count but fewer than ten. J is TRBJ2-7 and V is TRBV7-2; D possibly corresponds to TRBD1 (5 bases). Germline V gives CDR1 SGHTA, CDR2 FQGNSA. CDR3 length: 18 amino acids. Trimming took off 2 bases at V and 2 bases at J, with 22 bases between the two ends. The CDR3, as DNA: TGTGCCAGCAGCTTACTGATTCACCTCAGGGATCGGCCCTACGAGCAGTACTTC. Protein sequence: CASSLLIHLRDRPYEQYF. Based on the CDR3 plus reference TRBV7-2 and TRBJ2-7, the full variable domain is GAGVSQSPSNKVTEKGKDVELRCDPISGHTALYWYRQSLGQGLEFLIYFQGNSAPDKSGLPSDRFSAERTGGSVSTLTIQRTQQEDSAVYLCASSLLIHLRDRPYEQYFGPGTRLTVT.

This clonotype was seen a few times. CDR3 coding DNA: TGTGCCAGCACTGCCGGACAGGGGCGTGAGGGTACGCAGTATTTT. Residues: CASTAGQGREGTQYF. The rearrangement uses TRBV2 and TRBJ2-3; 9 bases map to TRBD1. Germline CDR1 and CDR2: SNHLY and FYNNEI. The CDR3 is made up of 15 amino acids. V lost 7 bases, J lost 8 bases, and 13 bases stayed unmatched.

This clonotype was detected a few times. V and J are TRBV25-1 and TRBJ2-7; TRBD2 matches 13 bases. V lost 8 bases and J lost 10; bases outside the gene matches: 11. CDR1 and CDR2 from the germline V gene are MGHDK and SYGVNS. CDR3 size: 14 residues. This CDR3 reads CASGGLAGRESQYF. CDR3 bases: TGTGCCAGCGGGGGACTAGCGGGGAGAGAGTCCCAGTACTTC.

This clonotype was detected only a few times. The chain combines TRBV20-1 with TRBJ2-7; TRBD2 matches 10 bases. V shed 6 bases and J 2 bases; nucleotides not matched to a gene: 10. This CDR3 contains 15 residues. The germline CDR1 and CDR2 sequences are DFQATT and SNEGSKA (reference sequence). The CDR3 DNA is TGCAGTGCCGCTTCTAGCGGGAGAGGTCCCTACGAGCAGTACTTC. Amino acids: CSAASSGRGPYEQYF.

The V and J genes are TRBV27 and TRBJ2-7, with a possible D match to TRBD2 (6 bases). The CDR3 runs 15 residues. The V gene lost 4 bases and the J gene lost 0 bases, with 13 bases spanning the gap. From germline, CDR1 is MNHEY and CDR2 SMNVEV (reference sequence). CDR3 in amino acids: CASSSMGGSSYEQYF. The CDR3 region has the DNA TGTGCCAGCAGTTCGATGGGGGGAAGCTCCTACGAGCAGTACTTC.

This clonotype was observed at least ten times. The rearrangement links TRBV3-1 to TRBJ2-1, with 9 nucleotides matching TRBD2. The CDR3 runs to 16 residues. The germline V gene encodes CDR1 LGHDT and CDR2 YNNKEL (reference sequence). The J segment lost 8 bases and the V segment lost 1 base, leaving 9 bases of the junction unmatched. CDR3: CASSQARRGGRDEQFF. CDR3 DNA: TGTGCCAGCAGCCAAGCGAGGCGGGGGGGCCGCGATGAGCAGTTCTTC.

The chain uses TRBV5-1 and TRBJ2-1, with TRBD2 matching 10 bases. V lost 4 bases to trimming and J lost 1 base; unmatched junction nucleotides: 5. The CDR3 consists of 16 residues. Germline-derived CDR1 and CDR2 are SGHRS and YFSETQ. The CDR3 loop reads CASSAQAGGSYNEQFF. CDR3 in DNA: TGCGCCAGCAGCGCACAAGCGGGAGGGTCCTACAATGAGCAGTTCTTC.

The chain uses TRBV10-3 and TRBJ2-3; either TRBD1 or TRBD2 may supply D (6 bases each). With 2 bases removed from V and 2 bases from J, the gap between germline ends came to 11 bases. Germline values: CDR1 ENHRY, CDR2 SYGVKD. The CDR3 loop spans 15 amino acids. The CDR3 DNA follows: TGTGCCATCAGTGAGGGGGGGCGGGACACAGATACGCAGTATTTT. It translates to CAISEGGRDTDTQYF.

This clonotype was seen a handful of times. J is TRBJ1-4 and V is TRBV7-2; D uncertain. The V gene lost 1 base and the J gene lost 5 bases, with 8 bases spanning the gap. Germline V lookup: CDR1 SGHTA, CDR2 FQGNSA. The CDR3 is 14 residues long. In DNA, the CDR3 is TGTGCCAGCAGCTTAGTACGGGCCAATGAAAAACTGTTTTTT. It translates to CASSLVRANEKLFF.

This clonotype occurred a few times. This chain uses TRBV5-6 with TRBJ2-5, with TRBD1 matching over 7 bases. Germline CDR1 SGHDT, CDR2 YYEEEE. J lost 1 base, V lost 0 bases, and 9 bases had no gene match. CDR3 length: 17 residues. The DNA of the CDR3 is TGTGCCAGCAGCTTGGGACCGGGACAGATGATCCAAGAGACCCAGTACTTC. This gives the protein CASSLGPGQMIQETQYF. Variable domain in full (rest from reference TRBV5-6 and TRBJ2-5): DAGVTQSPTHLIKTRGQQVTLRCSPKSGHDTVSWYQQALGQGPQFIFQYYEEEERQRGNFPDRFSGHQFPNYSSELNVNALLLGDSALYLCASSLGPGQMIQETQYFGPGTRLLVL.

This clonotype was counted between two and nine times. The chain couples TRBV7-9 to TRBJ2-1, with D possibly matching TRBD1 (9 bases). The V end was cut by 5 bases, the J end by 7 bases, with 27 bases between. Germline lookup yields CDR1 SEHNR and CDR2 FQNEAQ (reference sequence). This CDR3 has 18 amino acids. CDR3 in DNA: TGTGCCAGCAGCCCCCCGGGGACAGGGACTGCGGGGGGAAATGAGCAGTTCTTC. Residues: CASSPPGTGTAGGNEQFF.

Many counts were recorded for this clonotype. The chain couples TRBV12-3 or TRBV12-4 to TRBJ1-5, with TRBD1 matching 8 bases. The CDR3 runs to 18 residues. V trimming: 1 base; J trimming: 0 bases; junction bases outside the gene matches: 8. CDR3 in amino acids: CASSLGRGQGYSNQPQHF. CDR3 nucleotides: TGTGCCAGCAGTTTAGGTCGAGGACAGGGATATAGCAATCAGCCCCAGCATTTT.

The chain employs TRBV20-1 and TRBJ2-3, with 8 bases lining up with TRBD2. The trim removed 0 bases at V and 1 base at J, leaving 6 bases unmatched. The CDR3 covers 16 residues. Germline loops: CDR1 DFQATT, CDR2 SNEGSKA (reference sequence). CDR3 coding DNA: TGCAGTGCTAGAGAAGGGACTAGTGGTCGCACAGATACGCAGTATTTT. Encoded protein: CSAREGTSGRTDTQYF.

This clonotype was found a few times. This chain links TRBV20-1 with TRBJ2-4, with TRBD2 as a possible D gene (7 bases). Germline V CDR1 and CDR2: DFQATT, SNEGSKA (reference sequence). This CDR3 spans 13 amino acids. Deletions cut 5 bases from V and 8 bases from J, with 16 bases between. The CDR3 nucleotides read TGCAGTGCTCCCCGGAGGGGGGGGCACATTCAGTACTTC. Amino acids: CSAPRRGGHIQYF.